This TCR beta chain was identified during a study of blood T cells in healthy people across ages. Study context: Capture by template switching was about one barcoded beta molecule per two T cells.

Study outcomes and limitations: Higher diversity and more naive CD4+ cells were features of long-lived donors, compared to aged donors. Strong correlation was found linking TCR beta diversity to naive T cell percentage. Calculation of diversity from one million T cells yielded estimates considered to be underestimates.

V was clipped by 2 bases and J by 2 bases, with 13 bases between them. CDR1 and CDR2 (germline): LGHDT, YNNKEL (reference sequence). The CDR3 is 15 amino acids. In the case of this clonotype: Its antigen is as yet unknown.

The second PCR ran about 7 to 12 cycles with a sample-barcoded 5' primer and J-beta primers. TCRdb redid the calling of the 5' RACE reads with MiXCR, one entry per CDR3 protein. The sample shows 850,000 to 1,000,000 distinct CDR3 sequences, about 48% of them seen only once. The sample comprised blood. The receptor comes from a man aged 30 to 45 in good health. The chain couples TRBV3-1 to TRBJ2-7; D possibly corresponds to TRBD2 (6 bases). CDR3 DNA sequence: TGTGCCAGCAGCCAAACGGGACTCCTACCCTACGAGCAGTACTTC. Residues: CASSQTGLLPYEQYF.